Listed here are 7 T cell receptor beta chains from one sample, sequenced in a study of T cell responses to AZD1222 COVID-19 vaccine. Sequencing was performed with immunoSEQ multiplex PCR; in TCRdb, only in-frame clones are kept and a portion is missing. The data show about 140,000 clones, approximately 83% seen once. Sequencing used peripheral blood, obtained on day 0 of AZD1222 vaccination. The receptors were sampled from an adult in good health.

This chain connects TRBV27 to TRBJ1-1; the D is unclear. From germline, CDR1 is MNHEY and CDR2 SMNVEV (reference sequence). CDR3 length: 12 residues. V was cut by 4 bases and J by 1 base, with 4 bases left in between. The chain's CDR3 is CASSYGNTEAFF. The CDR3 nucleotides are TGTGCCAGCAGTTACGGGAACACTGAAGCTTTCTTT.

This rearrangement joins TRBV11-3 to TRBJ2-1; the D is unclear. Trimming removed 5 bases at V and 3 bases at J, with 8 bases between. The CDR3 is 13 residues long. Germline V gene sequence: CDR1 SGHNT, CDR2 YENEEA. CDR3 region: CASSLSGYNEQFF. CDR3 nucleotide sequence: TGTGCCAGCAGCCTCTCGGGCTACAATGAGCAGTTCTTC.

J is TRBJ1-1 and V is TRBV15; D is unresolved. The V and J ends lost 7 bases and 8 bases respectively, with 23 bases between them. The CDR3 is 15 residues long. CDR1 and CDR2 (germline): LNHNV, YYDKDF (reference sequence). CDR3 nucleotide sequence: TGTGCCACCAAGTTCCGTCCAGGTATAGCCGGGGAAGCTTTCTTT. Protein sequence: CATKFRPGIAGEAFF.

A single count supports this clone. V gene TRBV11-2 combines with J gene TRBJ1-4; the match to TRBD1 covers 7 bases. Germline V gene sequence: CDR1 SGHAT, CDR2 FQNNGV. Germline trimming cut 3 bases from V and 3 bases from J; bases unmatched to any gene: 7. CDR3 length equals 16 residues. CDR3 sequence reads: CASSFHRGTANEKLFF. The DNA for the CDR3 is TGTGCCAGCAGCTTTCACAGGGGTACGGCTAATGAAAAACTGTTTTTT.

The V and J genes are TRBV3-1 (or the pseudogene TRBV3-2) and TRBJ1-1; possible D gene TRBD1, 5 bases. CDR3 length equals 13 residues. The germline V gene has CDR1 LGHDT and CDR2 YNNKEL (reference sequence). Trimming cost V 1 base and J 4 bases, with 7 bases left between them. CDR3 loop: CASSQVQGTEAFF. CDR3 nucleotide sequence: TGTGCCAGCAGCCAAGTTCAGGGCACTGAAGCTTTCTTT.

This clone turned up a few times. This sequence joins TRBV5-6 and TRBJ2-5; D might be TRBD1 (8 bases). The CDR3 totals 16 residues. With 6 bases removed from V and 1 base from J, the gap between germline ends came to 19 bases. Germline CDR1 is SGHDT and CDR2 is YYEEEE. The CDR3 DNA is TGTGCCAGCAAGGGATGGACAGGGAGGGCCCAAGAGACCCAGTACTTC. It codes for CASKGWTGRAQETQYF.

The chain has TRBV5-1 and TRBJ2-1; D gene ambiguous. The CDR3 totals 15 residues. Germline CDR1 reads SGHRS; CDR2 reads YFSETQ. V was pared by 1 base and J by 5 bases, with 13 bases between. The CDR3 loop is CASSLLGIADNEQFF. As DNA, the CDR3 is TGCGCCAGCAGCTTGCTGGGTATTGCGGACAATGAGCAGTTCTTC.